The clone carrying this TCR beta chain was found a few times. Unique molecular identifiers were incorporated during preparation of the TCRbeta library. TCRdb recomputed calls from the PCR reads with MiXCR, one row per CDR3 protein. Of around 480,000 distinct CDR3 sequences in the sample, over 25% are singletons; the top ten hold around 2.5%. The CDR3 length is 13 residues. Germline assignment: CDR1 KGHSH and CDR2 LQKENI. V was pared by 3 bases and J by 5 bases, with 10 bases between. The source of the sample is a study of T-cell reconstitution after alpha-beta-depleted transplantation in children. The chain has TRBV18 and TRBJ2-5; D not resolved. This receptor was obtained from a human donor who donated a stem cell graft to a child with aplastic anemia. This material consisted of PBMCs from the stem cell graft donor, taken from the stem cell graft. This CDR3 is CASSPGLAETQYF. The CDR3 DNA reads TGTGCCAGCTCACCCGGGCTCGCGGAGACCCAGTACTTC. The entire variable domain, with the rest obtained from reference TRBV18 and TRBJ2-5, is as follows: NAGVMQNPRHLVRRRGQEARLRCSPMKGHSHVYWYRQLPEEGLKFMVYLQKENIIDESGMPKERFSAEFPKEGPSILRIQQVVRGDSAAYFCASSPGLAETQYFGPGTRLLVL.